This TCR beta chain was sequenced in a study of graft-versus-host responses after intestinal transplantation. Study-wide context: Multivisceral, liver-intestinal, or isolated intestinal grafts were transplanted into recipients. Anti-thymocyte globulin was used for induction in all recipients, who then took tacrolimus and steroids for about three years.

Study-wide points: Association was observed between peak circulating GvH clone levels and early post-transplant HvG declines. Subjects displaying graft-donor T cell macrochimerism possessed elevated graft-versus-host to host-versus-graft clonal ratios inside allografts.

Worth noting for this clone: What it binds is not known.

The V gene's germline CDR1 is ENHRY and CDR2 SYGVKD. Between the trimmed V and J ends, which lost 9 bases and 4 bases, there was a span of 15 bases. This CDR3 contains 13 residues. Measured with immunoSEQ multiplex PCR; TCRdb has only the in-frame clones, and not every one. The profile shows over 45,000 clones, 90% to 95% of them singletons. This clonotype was sampled from a human donor who was the organ donor for an intestinal transplant. The sample consisted of unstimulated CD4+ T cells sorted from spleen or lymph node cells, taken before transplant. This chain connects TRBV10-3 to TRBJ1-2; D is unclear. CDR3 coding DNA: TGTGCCATTAGCCCCGGGGTTGGCTATGGCTACACCTTC. Its translation is CAISPGVGYGYTF.